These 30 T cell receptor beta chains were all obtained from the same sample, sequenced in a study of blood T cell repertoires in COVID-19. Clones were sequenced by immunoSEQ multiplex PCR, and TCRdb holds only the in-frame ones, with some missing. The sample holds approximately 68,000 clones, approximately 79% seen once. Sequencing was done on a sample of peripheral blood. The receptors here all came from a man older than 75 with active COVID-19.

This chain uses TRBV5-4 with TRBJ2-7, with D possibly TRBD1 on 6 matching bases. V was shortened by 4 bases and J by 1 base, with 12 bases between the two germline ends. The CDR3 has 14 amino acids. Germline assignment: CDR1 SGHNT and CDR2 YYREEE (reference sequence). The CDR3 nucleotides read TGTGCCAGCAGCCAAACAGGGACGTCCTACGAGCAGTACTTC. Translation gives CASSQTGTSYEQYF.

CDR3 in DNA: TGCGCCAGCAGCACAGTAGCAGGGGGCGTTAGGAATGAGCAGTTCTTC. Amino acids: CASSTVAGGVRNEQFF. This chain links TRBV4-1 with TRBJ2-1; 8 bases map to TRBD1. V lost 5 bases, J lost 7 bases, and 13 bases stayed unmatched. This CDR3 has 16 residues. Germline loops: CDR1 MGHRA, CDR2 YSYEKL.

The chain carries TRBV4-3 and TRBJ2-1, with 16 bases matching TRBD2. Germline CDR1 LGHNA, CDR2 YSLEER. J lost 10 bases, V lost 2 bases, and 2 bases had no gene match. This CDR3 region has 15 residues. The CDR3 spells CASSQTGLAGGEQFF. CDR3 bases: TGCGCCAGCAGCCAAACGGGACTAGCGGGAGGGGAGCAGTTCTTC.

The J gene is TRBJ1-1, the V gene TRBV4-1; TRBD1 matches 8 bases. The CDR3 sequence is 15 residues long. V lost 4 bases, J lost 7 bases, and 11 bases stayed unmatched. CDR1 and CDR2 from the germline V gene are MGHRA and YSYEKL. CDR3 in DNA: TGCGCCAGCAGCCTGCGCAAGACAGGGGTTGTTGAAGCTTTCTTT. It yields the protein CASSLRKTGVVEAFF.

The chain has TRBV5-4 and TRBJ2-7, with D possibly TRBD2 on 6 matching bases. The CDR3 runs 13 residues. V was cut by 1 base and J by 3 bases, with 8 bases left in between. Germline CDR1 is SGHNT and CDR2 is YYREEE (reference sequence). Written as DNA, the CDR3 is TGTGCCAGCAGCTTGACTAGCAACTACGAGCAGTACTTC. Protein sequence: CASSLTSNYEQYF.

CDR3 in amino acids: CASSSFLTANYGYTF. The CDR3 bases are TGTGCCAGCAGCTCATTCCTCACGGCTAACTATGGCTACACCTTC. The rearrangement links TRBV7-9 to TRBJ1-2; D is unresolved. V lost 4 bases and J lost 0, with 12 bases in between. The length of the CDR3 is 15 residues. The germline CDR1 and CDR2 sequences are SEHNR and FQNEAQ (reference sequence).

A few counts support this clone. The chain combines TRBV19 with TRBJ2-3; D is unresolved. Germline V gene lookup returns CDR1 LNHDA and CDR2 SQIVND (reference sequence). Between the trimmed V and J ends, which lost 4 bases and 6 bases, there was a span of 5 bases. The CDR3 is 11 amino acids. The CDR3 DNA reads TGTGCCAGTAGTACTTTCGATACGCAGTATTTT. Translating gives CASSTFDTQYF.

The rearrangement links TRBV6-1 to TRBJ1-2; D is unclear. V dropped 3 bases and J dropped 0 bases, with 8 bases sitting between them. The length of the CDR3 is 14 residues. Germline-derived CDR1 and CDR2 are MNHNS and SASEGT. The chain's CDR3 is CASSDNTANYGYTF. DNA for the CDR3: TGTGCCAGCAGTGATAATACAGCTAACTATGGCTACACCTTC.

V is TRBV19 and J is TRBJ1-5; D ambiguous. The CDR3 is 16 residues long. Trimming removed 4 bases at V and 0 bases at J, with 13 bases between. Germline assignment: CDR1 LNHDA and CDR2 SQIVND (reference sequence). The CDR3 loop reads CASSNSGRASNQPQHF. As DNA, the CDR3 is TGTGCCAGTAGTAACAGCGGGCGGGCTAGCAATCAGCCCCAGCATTTT.

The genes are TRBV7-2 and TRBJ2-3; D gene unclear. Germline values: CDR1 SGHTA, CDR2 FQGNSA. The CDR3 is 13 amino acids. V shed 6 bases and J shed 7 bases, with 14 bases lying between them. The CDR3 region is CASRHEQLNTQYF. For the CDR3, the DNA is TGTGCCAGCAGACACGAACAGCTAAATACGCAGTATTTT.

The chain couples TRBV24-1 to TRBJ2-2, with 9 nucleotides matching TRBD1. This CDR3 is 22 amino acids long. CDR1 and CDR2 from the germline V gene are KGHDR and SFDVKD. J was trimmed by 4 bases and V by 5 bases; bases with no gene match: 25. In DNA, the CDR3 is TGTGCCACCAGTGGTGGGACCCGACAGGGGGAGACCCTTAGCCACGGCACCGGGGAGCTGTTTTTT. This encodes CATSGGTRQGETLSHGTGELFF.

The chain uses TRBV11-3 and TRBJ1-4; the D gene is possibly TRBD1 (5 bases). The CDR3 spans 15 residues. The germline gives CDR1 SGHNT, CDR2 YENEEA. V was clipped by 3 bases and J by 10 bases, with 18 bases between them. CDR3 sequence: CASSFQGTGFGKLFF. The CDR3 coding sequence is TGTGCCAGCAGCTTCCAGGGTACAGGTTTTGGAAAACTGTTTTTT.

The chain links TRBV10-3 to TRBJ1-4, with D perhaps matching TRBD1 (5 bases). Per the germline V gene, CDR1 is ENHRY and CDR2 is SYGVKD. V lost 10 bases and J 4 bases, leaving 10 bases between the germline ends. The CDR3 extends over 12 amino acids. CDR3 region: CATGRDNEKLFF. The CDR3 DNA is TGTGCCACCGGCAGGGATAATGAAAAACTGTTTTTT.

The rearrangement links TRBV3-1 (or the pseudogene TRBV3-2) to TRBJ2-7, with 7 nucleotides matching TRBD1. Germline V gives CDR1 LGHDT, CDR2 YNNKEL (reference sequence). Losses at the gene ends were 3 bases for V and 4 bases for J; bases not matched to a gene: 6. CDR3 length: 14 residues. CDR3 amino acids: CASSHRQGLYEQYF. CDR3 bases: TGTGCCAGCAGCCACAGACAGGGTCTATACGAGCAGTACTTC.

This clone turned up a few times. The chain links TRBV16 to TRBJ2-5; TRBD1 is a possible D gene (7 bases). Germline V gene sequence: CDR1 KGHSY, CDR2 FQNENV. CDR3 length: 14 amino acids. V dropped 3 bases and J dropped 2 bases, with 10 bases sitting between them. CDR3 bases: TGTGCCAGCAGCCAGCGGGGACAGCAAGAGACCCAGTACTTC. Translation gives CASSQRGQQETQYF. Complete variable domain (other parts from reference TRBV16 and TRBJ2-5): GEEVAQTPKHLVRGEGQKAKLYCAPIKGHSYVFWYQQVLKNEFKFLISFQNENVFDETGMPKERFSAKCLPNSPCSLEIQATKLEDSAVYFCASSQRGQQETQYFGPGTRLLVL.

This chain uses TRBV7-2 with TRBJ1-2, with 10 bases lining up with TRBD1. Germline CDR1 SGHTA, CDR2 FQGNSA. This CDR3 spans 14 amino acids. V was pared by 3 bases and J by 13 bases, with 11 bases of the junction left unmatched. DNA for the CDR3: TGTGCCAGCAGCTTGGGCGAGGGGACAGGGGTGATCACCTTC. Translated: CASSLGEGTGVITF.

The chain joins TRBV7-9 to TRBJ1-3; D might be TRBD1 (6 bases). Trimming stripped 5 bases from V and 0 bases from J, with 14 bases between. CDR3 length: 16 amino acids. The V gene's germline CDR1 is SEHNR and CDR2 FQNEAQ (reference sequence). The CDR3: CASSLGQPLSGNTIYF. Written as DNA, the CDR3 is TGTGCCAGCAGCCTTGGACAGCCCCTCTCTGGAAACACCATATATTTT.

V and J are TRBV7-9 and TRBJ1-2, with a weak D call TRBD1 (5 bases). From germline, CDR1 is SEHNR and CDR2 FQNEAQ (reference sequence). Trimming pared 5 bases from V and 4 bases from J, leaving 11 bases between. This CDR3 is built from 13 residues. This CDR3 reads CASSPDTFYGYTF. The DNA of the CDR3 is TGTGCCAGCAGCCCGGACACCTTCTATGGCTACACCTTC.

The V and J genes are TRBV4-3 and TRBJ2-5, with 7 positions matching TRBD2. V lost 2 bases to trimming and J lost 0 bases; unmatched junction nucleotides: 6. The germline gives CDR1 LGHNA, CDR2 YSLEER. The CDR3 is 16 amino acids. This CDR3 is CASSQLRTRYQETQYF. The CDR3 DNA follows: TGCGCCAGCAGCCAACTACGGACTAGGTACCAAGAGACCCAGTACTTC.

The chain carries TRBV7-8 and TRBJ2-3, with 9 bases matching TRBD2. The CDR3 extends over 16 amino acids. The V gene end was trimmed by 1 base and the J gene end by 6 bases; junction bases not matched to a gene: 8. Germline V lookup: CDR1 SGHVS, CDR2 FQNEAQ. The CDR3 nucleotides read TGTGCCAGCAGCTTAGTAGCGGGGGCGCCAGGGGATACGCAGTATTTT. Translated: CASSLVAGAPGDTQYF.

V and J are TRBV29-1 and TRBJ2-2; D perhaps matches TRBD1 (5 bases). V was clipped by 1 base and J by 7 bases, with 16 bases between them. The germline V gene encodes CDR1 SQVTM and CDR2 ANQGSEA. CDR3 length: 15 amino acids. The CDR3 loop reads CSVEAAGRSFGELFF. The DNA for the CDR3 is TGCAGCGTTGAAGCGGCAGGGCGTTCATTCGGGGAGCTGTTTTTT.

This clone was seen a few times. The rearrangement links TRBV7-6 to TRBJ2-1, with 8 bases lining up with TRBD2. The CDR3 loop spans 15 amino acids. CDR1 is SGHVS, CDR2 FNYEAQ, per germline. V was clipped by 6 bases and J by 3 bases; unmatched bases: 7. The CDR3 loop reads CASSSRGTSYNEQFF. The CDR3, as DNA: TGTGCCAGCAGTTCACGGGGGACTAGCTACAATGAGCAGTTCTTC. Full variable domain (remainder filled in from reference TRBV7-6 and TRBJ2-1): GAGVSQSPRYKVTKRGQDVALRCDPISGHVSLYWYRQALGQGPEFLTYFNYEAQQDKSGLPNDRFSAERPEGSISTLTIQRTEQRDSAMYRCASSSRGTSYNEQFFGPGTRLTVL.

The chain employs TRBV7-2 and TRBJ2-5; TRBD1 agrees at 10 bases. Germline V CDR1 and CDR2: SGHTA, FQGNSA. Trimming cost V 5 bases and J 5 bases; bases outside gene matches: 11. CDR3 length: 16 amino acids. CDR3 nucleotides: TGTGCCAGCAGCCATAACTCCGGGACAGGGGAGGAGACCCAGTACTTC. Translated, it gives CASSHNSGTGEETQYF. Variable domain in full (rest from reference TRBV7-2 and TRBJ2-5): GAGVSQSPSNKVTEKGKDVELRCDPISGHTALYWYRQSLGQGLEFLIYFQGNSAPDKSGLPSDRFSAERTGGSVSTLTIQRTQQEDSAVYLCASSHNSGTGEETQYFGPGTRLLVL.

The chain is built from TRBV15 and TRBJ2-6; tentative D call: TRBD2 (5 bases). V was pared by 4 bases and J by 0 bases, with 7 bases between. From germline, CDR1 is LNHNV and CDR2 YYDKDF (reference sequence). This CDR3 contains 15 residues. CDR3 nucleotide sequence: TGTGCCACCAGCACCGGGAACTCTGGGGCCAACGTCCTGACTTTC. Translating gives CATSTGNSGANVLTF.

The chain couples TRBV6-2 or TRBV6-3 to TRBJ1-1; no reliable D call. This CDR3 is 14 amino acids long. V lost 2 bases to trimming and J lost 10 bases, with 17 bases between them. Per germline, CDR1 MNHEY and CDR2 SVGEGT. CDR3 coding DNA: TGTGCCAGCAGTTACGGAGTTTCCCGAGTAGGAGCTTTCTTT. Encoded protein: CASSYGVSRVGAFF.

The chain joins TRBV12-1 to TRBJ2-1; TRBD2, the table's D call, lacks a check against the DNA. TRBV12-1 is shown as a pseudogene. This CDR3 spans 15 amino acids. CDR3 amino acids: CASKAGGPGAYEQFF. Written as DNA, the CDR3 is TGTGCCAGCAAGGCGGGAGGGCCGGGAGCCTATGAGCAGTTCTTC.

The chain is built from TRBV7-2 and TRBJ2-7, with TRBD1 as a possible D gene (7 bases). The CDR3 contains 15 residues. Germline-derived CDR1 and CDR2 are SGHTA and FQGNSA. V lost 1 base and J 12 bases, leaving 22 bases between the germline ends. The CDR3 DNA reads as TGTGCCAGCAGCTTAGGAGGAGGGGGCCGACAGTCGGGGTACTTC. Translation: CASSLGGGGRQSGYF.

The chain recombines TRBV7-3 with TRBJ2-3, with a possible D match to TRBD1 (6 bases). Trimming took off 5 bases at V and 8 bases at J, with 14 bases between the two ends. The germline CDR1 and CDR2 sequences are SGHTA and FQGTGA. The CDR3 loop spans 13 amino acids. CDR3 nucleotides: TGTGCCAGCAGCCCAGGGACAACGGGTACGCAGTATTTT. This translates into CASSPGTTGTQYF.

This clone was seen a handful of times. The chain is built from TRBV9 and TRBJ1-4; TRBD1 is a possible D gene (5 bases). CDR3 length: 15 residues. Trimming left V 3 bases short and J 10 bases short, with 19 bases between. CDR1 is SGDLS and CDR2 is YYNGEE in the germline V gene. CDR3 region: CASSAGGGLTGKLFF. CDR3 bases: TGTGCCAGCAGCGCCGGGGGAGGATTAACCGGAAAACTGTTTTTT.

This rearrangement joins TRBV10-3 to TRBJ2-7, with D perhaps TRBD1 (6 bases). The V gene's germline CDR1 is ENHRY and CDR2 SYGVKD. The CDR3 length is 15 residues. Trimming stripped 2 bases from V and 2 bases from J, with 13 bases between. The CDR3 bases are TGTGCCATCAGTGAGGGACAGAGTCTAACCTACGAGCAGTACTTC. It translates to CAISEGQSLTYEQYF.